These T cell receptor beta chains were read from a single sample in a study of shared clonotypes between healthy human individuals. Method: immunoSEQ multiplex PCR; TCRdb's copy keeps in-frame clones and lacks some. Among under 2,500,000 clones listed, approximately 96% were seen once. The specimen was naive CD4+ T cells sorted from blood. The receptors stem from a man aged 18 to 35 in good health. CDR3s include the opening cysteine and the closing phenylalanine or tryptophan. The D gene is left open where the match is weak. Clone size, where shown, is once, few, many, or a class for clones that have expanded.

V gene: TRBV5-4; J gene: TRBJ2-1; D gene: NA; clone size: NA; CDR3 DNA: TGTGCCAGCAGCTTCCACGACAGGAGGGAGAGGGGGCAGTTCTTC; CDR3 protein: CASSFHDRRERGQFF
V gene: TRBV28; J gene: TRBJ1-2; D gene: TRBD1; clone size: NA; CDR3 DNA: TGTGCCAGCAGTTTAGGTTGGGGACAGTCGCTCATTGGCTACACCTTC; CDR3 protein: CASSLGWGQSLIGYTF
V gene: TRBV29-1; J gene: TRBJ1-1; D gene: NA; clone size: once; CDR3 DNA: TGCAGCGTTGTTAACAGAAACACTGAAGCTTTCTTT; CDR3 protein: CSVVNRNTEAFF
V gene: TRBV9; J gene: TRBJ1-2; D gene: TRBD1; clone size: NA; CDR3 DNA: TGTGCCAGCAGCGAAGGACAGGGTGGAAGCTATGGCTACACCTTC; CDR3 protein: CASSEGQGGSYGYTF
V gene: TRBV7-3; J gene: TRBJ2-3; D gene: TRBD2; clone size: NA; CDR3 DNA: TGTGCCAGCAGCCCTACTAGCGCGAGCACAGATACGCAGTATTTT; CDR3 protein: CASSPTSASTDTQYF
V gene: TRBV4-3; J gene: TRBJ2-3; D gene: TRBD1; clone size: NA; CDR3 DNA: TGCGCCAGCAGCCAAGATAGTAGGACAGGAGTGGGTGGGACAGATACGCAGTATTTT; CDR3 protein: CASSQDSRTGVGGTDTQYF
V gene: TRBV6-1; J gene: TRBJ1-5; D gene: NA; clone size: NA; CDR3 DNA: TGTGCCAGCAGCGTCGAGAGGGAAGTAGGGCAGCCCCAGCATTTT; CDR3 protein: CASSVEREVGQPQHF
V gene: TRBV19; J gene: TRBJ1-1; D gene: NA; clone size: NA; CDR3 DNA: TGTGCCAGTAGTCCTCAGACAGGACGGAACACTGAAGCTTTCTTT; CDR3 protein: CASSPQTGRNTEAFF
V gene: TRBV6-1; J gene: TRBJ1-2; D gene: NA; clone size: NA; CDR3 DNA: TGTGCCAGCACCCGGGACGGTAACTATGGCTACACCTTC; CDR3 protein: CASTRDGNYGYTF
V gene: TRBV5-4; J gene: TRBJ1-4; D gene: NA; clone size: once; CDR3 DNA: TGTGCCAGCAGTAGGGGGGGTAGTAATGAAAAACTGTTTTTT; CDR3 protein: CASSRGGSNEKLFF
V gene: TRBV29-1; J gene: TRBJ2-4; D gene: NA; clone size: once; CDR3 DNA: TGCAGCGTTGTTGGGACGGCTGCTGGTAACATTCAGTACTTC; CDR3 protein: CSVVGTAAGNIQYF
V gene: TRBV6-5; J gene: TRBJ2-7; D gene: TRBD1; clone size: NA; CDR3 DNA: TGTGCCAGCAGCCCCGGGACAGGGGGGCTCTACGAGCAGTACTTC; CDR3 protein: CASSPGTGGLYEQYF
V gene: TRBV30; J gene: TRBJ2-5; D gene: NA; clone size: NA; CDR3 DNA: TGTGCATCGAAGGGACGGGGTTGGGAGACCCAGTACTTC; CDR3 protein: CASKGRGWETQYF
V gene: TRBV7-8; J gene: TRBJ1-3; D gene: NA; clone size: NA; CDR3 DNA: TGTGCCAGCAGCTTCCTCGACTCTGGAAACACCATATATTTT; CDR3 protein: CASSFLDSGNTIYF
V gene: TRBV5-1; J gene: TRBJ1-2; D gene: TRBD1; clone size: NA; CDR3 DNA: TGCGCCAGCAGCCCGGGACAGGCAAAATATGGCTACACCTTC; CDR3 protein: CASSPGQAKYGYTF
V gene: TRBV28; J gene: TRBJ2-1; D gene: TRBD2; clone size: NA; CDR3 DNA: TGTGCCAGCAGTCGCAGCGGGGAAGTCAATGAGCAGTTCTTC; CDR3 protein: CASSRSGEVNEQFF
V gene: TRBV5-1; J gene: TRBJ2-3; D gene: NA; clone size: NA; CDR3 DNA: TGCGCCAGCAGCTTCGGACGGGGGGCCCTCACAGATACGCAGTATTTT; CDR3 protein: CASSFGRGALTDTQYF
V gene: TRBV11-1; J gene: TRBJ2-7; D gene: TRBD2; clone size: NA; CDR3 DNA: TGTGCCAGCTCCCTAGCGGGGGGGACCTACGAGCAGTACTTC; CDR3 protein: CASSLAGGTYEQYF
V gene: TRBV19; J gene: TRBJ2-3; D gene: TRBD1; clone size: NA; CDR3 DNA: TGTGCCAGTAGTATAAGGTCAGGGGGCAAGGTAGATACGCAGTATTTT; CDR3 protein: CASSIRSGGKVDTQYF
V gene: TRBV5-4; J gene: TRBJ2-6; D gene: NA; clone size: NA; CDR3 DNA: TGTGCCAGCAGCTTGGTTCTCTCTGGGGCCAACGTCCTGACTTTC; CDR3 protein: CASSLVLSGANVLTF
V gene: TRBV18; J gene: TRBJ2-5; D gene: NA; clone size: NA; CDR3 DNA: TGTGCCAGCTCACAAAGGATCGAAGAGACCCAGTACTTC; CDR3 protein: CASSQRIEETQYF
V gene: TRBV9; J gene: TRBJ2-7; D gene: NA; clone size: NA; CDR3 DNA: TGTGCCAGCAGCCCCACCGGGACTTTCTACGAGCAGTACTTC; CDR3 protein: CASSPTGTFYEQYF
V gene: TRBV5-6; J gene: TRBJ2-2; D gene: NA; clone size: NA; CDR3 DNA: TGTGCCAGCAGCTTACTACAGGTGGACACCGGGGAGCTGTTTTTT; CDR3 protein: CASSLLQVDTGELFF
V gene: TRBV5-1; J gene: TRBJ1-2; D gene: NA; clone size: once; CDR3 DNA: TGCGCCACCTCCCCTGATGAGGGAGGCGGCTACACCTTC; CDR3 protein: CATSPDEGGGYTF
V gene: TRBV6-5; J gene: TRBJ2-1; D gene: TRBD1; clone size: NA; CDR3 DNA: TGTGCCAGCAGTCGTATTACAGGGGTGGGCGAGCAGTTCTTC; CDR3 protein: CASSRITGVGEQFF
V gene: TRBV5-4; J gene: TRBJ2-5; D gene: NA; clone size: NA; CDR3 DNA: TGTGCCAGCTCCCCGTCAGGACAGAACAAAGAGACCCAGTACTTC; CDR3 protein: CASSPSGQNKETQYF
V gene: TRBV27; J gene: TRBJ2-5; D gene: TRBD1; clone size: NA; CDR3 DNA: TGTGCCAGCAGGGAGACAGGGGGCCGAGAGACCCAGTACTTC; CDR3 protein: CASRETGGRETQYF
V gene: TRBV2; J gene: TRBJ2-5; D gene: TRBD2; clone size: NA; CDR3 DNA: TGTGCCAGCAGTGAATGGCCAGCGGGGGGGCTCGGAGAGACCCAGTACTTC; CDR3 protein: CASSEWPAGGLGETQYF
V gene: TRBV5-6; J gene: TRBJ1-3; D gene: NA; clone size: NA; CDR3 DNA: TGTGCCAGCAGCTTGGCGGCGGACAGAGGGTACTCTGGAAACACCATATATTTT; CDR3 protein: CASSLAADRGYSGNTIYF
V gene: TRBV30; J gene: TRBJ2-7; D gene: NA; clone size: NA; CDR3 DNA: TGTGCCTGGAGCCCCGGATCAAGCGAGCAGTACTTC; CDR3 protein: CAWSPGSSEQYF
V gene: TRBV19; J gene: TRBJ2-1; D gene: TRBD2; clone size: NA; CDR3 DNA: TGTGCCACCGGGACTAGCGGGAGTAATGAGCAGTTCTTC; CDR3 protein: CATGTSGSNEQFF
V gene: TRBV4-1; J gene: TRBJ2-5; D gene: NA; clone size: NA; CDR3 DNA: TGCGCCAGCAGCCAACCTCTCGAGACCCAGTACTTC; CDR3 protein: CASSQPLETQYF
V gene: TRBV7-2; J gene: TRBJ2-6; D gene: NA; clone size: NA; CDR3 DNA: TGTGCCAGCAGCTTAGTCGGTCGAACTGGGGCCAACGTCCTGACTTTC; CDR3 protein: CASSLVGRTGANVLTF
V gene: TRBV12-5; J gene: TRBJ2-5; D gene: NA; clone size: NA; CDR3 DNA: TGTGCTAGTGGTTTTATGGGAGAGACCCAGTACTTC; CDR3 protein: CASGFMGETQYF
V gene: TRBV28; J gene: TRBJ2-2; D gene: NA; clone size: NA; CDR3 DNA: TGTGCCAGCAGGTCCGGGACCGCGAACACCGGGGAGCTGTTTTTT; CDR3 protein: CASRSGTANTGELFF
V gene: TRBV10-3; J gene: TRBJ2-6; D gene: NA; clone size: NA; CDR3 DNA: TGTGCCATCGGCCTGGCCCCGGCTGGGGCCAACGTCCTGACTTTC; CDR3 protein: CAIGLAPAGANVLTF
V gene: TRBV23-1; J gene: TRBJ2-7; D gene: TRBD1; clone size: NA; CDR3 DNA: TGCGCCAGCAGTCAGCCTGACAGGGGGCGAACCAACGAGCAGTACTTC; CDR3 protein: CASSQPDRGRTNEQYF
V gene: TRBV4-1; J gene: TRBJ1-1; D gene: NA; clone size: NA; CDR3 DNA: TGCGCCAGCAGCCAAGATCTAGTAAGGGTCTATGAAGCTTTCTTT; CDR3 protein: CASSQDLVRVYEAFF
V gene: TRBV6-6; J gene: TRBJ2-7; D gene: TRBD1; clone size: NA; CDR3 DNA: TGTGCCAGCAGTCCCTATCCCGGGACAGGGTTCCAGCAGTACTTC; CDR3 protein: CASSPYPGTGFQQYF
V gene: TRBV5-1; J gene: TRBJ2-7; D gene: NA; clone size: NA; CDR3 DNA: TGCGCCAGCAAACCGACCCTAAGCTCCTACGAGCAGTACTTC; CDR3 protein: CASKPTLSSYEQYF
V gene: TRBV6-6; J gene: TRBJ2-7; D gene: NA; clone size: once; CDR3 DNA: TGTGCCAGCAGTTACGACATGGCAGCCTACGAGCAGTACTTC; CDR3 protein: CASSYDMAAYEQYF
V gene: TRBV6-1; J gene: TRBJ2-7; D gene: NA; clone size: NA; CDR3 DNA: TGTGCCAGCCGAACCGTTAGGGGAAATGGCTACGAGCAGTACTTC; CDR3 protein: CASRTVRGNGYEQYF
V gene: TRBV29-1; J gene: TRBJ1-3; D gene: TRBD1; clone size: once; CDR3 DNA: TGCAGCGCAGGGGACAGGGGGCTTGGTGGAAACACCATATATTTT; CDR3 protein: CSAGDRGLGGNTIYF
V gene: TRBV6-4; J gene: TRBJ2-5; D gene: NA; clone size: NA; CDR3 DNA: TGTGCCAGCAGTGACTCCTTGGGCCCCCAAGAGACCCAGTACTTC; CDR3 protein: CASSDSLGPQETQYF
V gene: TRBV2; J gene: TRBJ2-7; D gene: TRBD1; clone size: NA; CDR3 DNA: TGTGCCAGCAGCGCGGACAGGGTGGGGCCCGAGCAGTACTTC; CDR3 protein: CASSADRVGPEQYF
V gene: TRBV2; J gene: TRBJ1-2; D gene: NA; clone size: NA; CDR3 DNA: TGTGCCAGCAATTCTAACGGGGCCCAAAATGGCTACACCTTC; CDR3 protein: CASNSNGAQNGYTF
V gene: TRBV9; J gene: TRBJ2-3; D gene: NA; clone size: NA; CDR3 DNA: TGTGCCAGCAGCCCCCACGGGCTCGGCACAGATACGCAGTATTTT; CDR3 protein: CASSPHGLGTDTQYF
V gene: TRBV5-5; J gene: TRBJ1-2; D gene: TRBD1; clone size: NA; CDR3 DNA: TGTGCCAGCAGCTCAGGACAGGGCTCGGACTATGGCTACACCTTC; CDR3 protein: CASSSGQGSDYGYTF
V gene: TRBV9; J gene: TRBJ2-3; D gene: TRBD2; clone size: NA; CDR3 DNA: TGTGCCAGCAGCGTAGCCCCGGGGGGGCCTACCACAGATACGCAGTATTTT; CDR3 protein: CASSVAPGGPTTDTQYF
V gene: TRBV29-1; J gene: TRBJ2-7; D gene: TRBD1; clone size: NA; CDR3 DNA: TGCAGCGTTGAGGGACAGGGGGGCGAGCAGTACTTC; CDR3 protein: CSVEGQGGEQYF
V gene: TRBV4-2; J gene: TRBJ2-7; D gene: TRBD1; clone size: NA; CDR3 DNA: TGTGCCAGCAGCCAAGATCTTGGACAGGGGTACTACGAGCAGTACTTC; CDR3 protein: CASSQDLGQGYYEQYF
V gene: TRBV4-3; J gene: TRBJ1-4; D gene: NA; clone size: once; CDR3 DNA: TGCGCCAGCAGCCAGGACACTGCAACTAATGAAAAACTGTTTTTT; CDR3 protein: CASSQDTATNEKLFF
V gene: TRBV6-1; J gene: TRBJ1-2; D gene: NA; clone size: NA; CDR3 DNA: TGTGCCAGCAGTGAAGGAGTCGGGGGCGGCTATGGCTACACCTTC; CDR3 protein: CASSEGVGGGYGYTF
V gene: TRBV6-5; J gene: TRBJ2-7; D gene: NA; clone size: NA; CDR3 DNA: TGTGCCAGCAGTTCCCGGGACGGCACCTACGAGCAGTACTTC; CDR3 protein: CASSSRDGTYEQYF
V gene: TRBV7-2; J gene: TRBJ2-4; D gene: NA; clone size: NA; CDR3 DNA: TGTGCCACCTCGGGGGCCAAAAACATTCAGTACTTC; CDR3 protein: CATSGAKNIQYF